The present TCR beta chain was sequenced within a study of blood T cells in healthy people across ages. On this clonotype: A much larger clone differs from this one at a single base, so this may be a read error.

The germline V gene encodes CDR1 LNHNV and CDR2 YYDKDF (reference sequence). The CDR3 has 15 amino acids. Together with a sample-barcoded 5' primer, a J-beta primer mix was included in a second PCR lasting roughly 6 to 12 cycles. Each CDR3 protein is one row after TCRdb ran MiXCR on the 5' RACE reads. The top ten clones hold 10% of a sample with 800,000 to 950,000 distinct CDR3 sequences, roughly 29% of them seen once. The same data also went into a second study, on T cells of mothers and their children.

The V gene is TRBV15, the J gene TRBJ2-5; no clear D. The origin of this receptor is a woman aged 40 to 50 in good health. Sequenced material: blood. The CDR3 reads CVTSPRRQYQETQYF. CDR3 DNA sequence: TGTGTCACCAGCCCTCGACGGCAGTACCAAGAGACCCAGTACTTC. Based on the CDR3 plus reference TRBV15 and TRBJ2-5, the full variable domain is DAMVIQNPRYQVTQFGKPVTLSCSQTLNHNVMYWYQQKSSQAPKLLFHYYDKDFNNEADTPDNFQSRRPNTSFCFLDIRSPGLGDTAMYLCVTSPRRQYQETQYFGPGTRLLVL.